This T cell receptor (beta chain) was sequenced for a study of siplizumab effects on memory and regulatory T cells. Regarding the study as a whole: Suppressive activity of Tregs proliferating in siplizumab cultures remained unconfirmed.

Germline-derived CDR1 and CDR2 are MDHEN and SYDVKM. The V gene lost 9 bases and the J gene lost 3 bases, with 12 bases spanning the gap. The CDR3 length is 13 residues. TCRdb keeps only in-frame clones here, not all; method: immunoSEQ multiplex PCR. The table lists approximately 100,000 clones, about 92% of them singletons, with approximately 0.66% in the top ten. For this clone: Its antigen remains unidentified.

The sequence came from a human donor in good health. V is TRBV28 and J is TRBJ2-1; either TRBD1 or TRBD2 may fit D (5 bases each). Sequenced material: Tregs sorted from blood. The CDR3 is CAREGPNYNEQFF. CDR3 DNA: TGTGCCAGAGAGGGACCGAACTACAATGAGCAGTTCTTC.